This entry describes one TCR beta chain. The sample originates from a study of Ad26.COV2.S vaccination and SARS-CoV-2 variants. CDR3 length: 15 amino acids. Trimming removed 1 base from V and 9 bases from J; junction bases left unmatched: 8. CDR1 is SGHRS, CDR2 YFSETQ, per germline. Treatment meaning: around 19 received Ad26.COV2.S at low or high dose, single or two shots; roughly 5 received placebo; per-sample allocation not given. After the first vaccine or placebo injection, samples were drawn on day 63. Clones were read by immunoSEQ multiplex PCR, and TCRdb kept only the in-frame ones, dropping some. The sample lists roughly 390,000 clones, approximately 86% occurring once.

The TCR sequence derives from a person aged 18-65 years who received the Ad26.COV2.S COVID-19 vaccine or a placebo. The V call is TRBV5-1, the J call TRBJ2-1; 9 bases map to TRBD2. This sample comprised peripheral blood, obtained in a trial of Ad26.COV2.S vaccine versus placebo. The CDR3 is CASSLTSGYLVEQFF. Here the CDR3 DNA reads TGCGCCAGCAGCTTGACTAGCGGGTATTTGGTTGAGCAGTTCTTC.